The entry that follows covers one TCR beta chain sequence. Antigen unknown. The data stem from a study of T cell responses to AZD1222 COVID-19 vaccine. Broader study findings: A mostly white British donor set with more females was recruited, and clonal diversity was possibly underestimated.

Here immunoSEQ multiplex PCR was the method, and the copy in TCRdb shows in-frame clones only, minus some. Altogether 150,000 or so clones are present, over 80% being singletons, with the ten largest covering 3.5% to 4%. V was cut by 4 bases and J by 0 bases, with 15 bases left in between. There are 16 residues in the CDR3. The germline CDR1 and CDR2 sequences are SGHRS and YFSETQ. The sample was peripheral blood, taken 28 days after the second AZD1222 dose. V is TRBV5-1 and J is TRBJ2-3; D may be TRBD1 (6 bases). The TCR originated in an adult who received the AZD1222 COVID-19 vaccine. CDR3 amino acids: CASSRAGATSTDTQYF. The CDR3 DNA is TGCGCCAGCAGCCGGGCAGGGGCTACCAGCACAGATACGCAGTATTTT. Looking up the rest from reference TRBV5-1 and TRBJ2-3 gives the full variable domain: KAGVTQTPRYLIKTRGQQVTLSCSPISGHRSVSWYQQTPGQGLQFLFEYFSETQRNKGNFPGRFSGRQFSNSRSEMNVSTLELGDSALYLCASSRAGATSTDTQYFGPGTRLTVL.